What follows describes a single T cell receptor beta chain. Its specificity is unknown. TCRdb's table, derived via immunoSEQ multiplex PCR, lists solely in-frame clones and lacks some. The data show around 720,000 clones, more than 70% seen once. The data belong to a study of shared clonotypes between healthy human individuals. About the research overall: A couple of female and a few male donors aged 18 to 49 were enrolled.

V lost 5 bases and J 1 base, leaving 11 bases between the germline ends. Per germline, CDR1 SEHNR and CDR2 FQNEAQ (reference sequence). The CDR3 is made up of 14 amino acids. Study-level findings and limits: Non-shared clonotypes had lower generation probabilities than those shared by all four donors. What rarefaction showed was incomplete sorted-subset sequencing despite large depth.

The chain links TRBV7-9 to TRBJ1-1; D possibly corresponds to TRBD1 (5 bases). Material: memory CD4+ T cells sorted from blood. Subset defined: CD45RA-negative fraction. The TCR was taken from a woman aged 30 to 39 in good health. The CDR3 loop reads CASSPEGPNTEAFF. CDR3 DNA: TGTGCCAGCAGCCCAGAGGGGCCGAACACTGAAGCTTTCTTT.